This note documents a single T cell receptor (beta chain) sequence. The source of the sample is a study of blood T cell repertoires in COVID-19. The length of the CDR3 is 17 residues. Germline lookup yields CDR1 MNHEY and CDR2 SMNVEV (reference sequence). The V and J ends lost 5 bases and 4 bases respectively, with 21 bases between them. Here immunoSEQ multiplex PCR was the method, and the copy in TCRdb shows in-frame clones only, minus some. Of approximately 220,000 clones in the sample, approximately 85% were seen once. The specimen sequenced was peripheral blood. This TCR derives from a woman in her 70s with acute or convalescent COVID-19. The V call is TRBV27, the J call TRBJ1-5, with a weak D call TRBD1 (6 bases). The CDR3 here is CASSPYLRQDLNQPQHF. The CDR3 DNA is TGTGCCAGCAGTCCCTACCTTAGACAGGACCTGAATCAGCCCCAGCATTTT.